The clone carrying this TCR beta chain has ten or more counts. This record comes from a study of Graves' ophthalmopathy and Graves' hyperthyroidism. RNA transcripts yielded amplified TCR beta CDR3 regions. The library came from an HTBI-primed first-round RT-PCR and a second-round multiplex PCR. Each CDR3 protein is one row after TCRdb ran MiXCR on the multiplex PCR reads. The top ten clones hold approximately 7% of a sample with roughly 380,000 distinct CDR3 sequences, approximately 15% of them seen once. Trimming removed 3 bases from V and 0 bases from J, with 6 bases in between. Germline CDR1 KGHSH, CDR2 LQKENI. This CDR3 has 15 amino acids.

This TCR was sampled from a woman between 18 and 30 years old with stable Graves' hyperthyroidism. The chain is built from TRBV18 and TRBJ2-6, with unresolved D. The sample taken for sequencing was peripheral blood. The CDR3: CASSPQNSGANVLTF. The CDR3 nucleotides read TGTGCCAGCTCACCGCAGAACTCTGGGGCCAACGTCCTGACTTTC.